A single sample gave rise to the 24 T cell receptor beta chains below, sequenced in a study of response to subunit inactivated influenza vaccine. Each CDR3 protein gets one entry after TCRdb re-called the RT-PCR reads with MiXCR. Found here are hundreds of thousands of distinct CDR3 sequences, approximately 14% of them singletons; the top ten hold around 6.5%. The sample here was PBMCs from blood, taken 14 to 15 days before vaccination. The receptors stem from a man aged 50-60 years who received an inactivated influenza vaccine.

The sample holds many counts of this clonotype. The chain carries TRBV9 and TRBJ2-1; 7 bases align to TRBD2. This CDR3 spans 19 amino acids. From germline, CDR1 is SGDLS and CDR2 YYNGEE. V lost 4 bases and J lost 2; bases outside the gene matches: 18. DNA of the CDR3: TGTGCCAGCAGCACTAGTAGAGACCGGGACTATGTCCCCTACAATGAGCAGTTCTTC. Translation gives CASSTSRDRDYVPYNEQFF.

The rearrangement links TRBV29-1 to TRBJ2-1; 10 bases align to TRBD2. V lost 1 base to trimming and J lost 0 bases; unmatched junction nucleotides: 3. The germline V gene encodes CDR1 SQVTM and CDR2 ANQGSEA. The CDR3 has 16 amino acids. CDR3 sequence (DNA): TGCAGCGTTGAAGGACTAGCGGGTAGCTCCTACAATGAGCAGTTCTTC. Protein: CSVEGLAGSSYNEQFF.

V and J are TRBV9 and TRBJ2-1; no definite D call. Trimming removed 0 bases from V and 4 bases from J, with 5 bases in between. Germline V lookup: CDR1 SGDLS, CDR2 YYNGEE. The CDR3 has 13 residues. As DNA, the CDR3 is TGTGCCAGCAGCGTAGCCGAATACAATGAGCAGTTCTTC. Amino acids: CASSVAEYNEQFF.

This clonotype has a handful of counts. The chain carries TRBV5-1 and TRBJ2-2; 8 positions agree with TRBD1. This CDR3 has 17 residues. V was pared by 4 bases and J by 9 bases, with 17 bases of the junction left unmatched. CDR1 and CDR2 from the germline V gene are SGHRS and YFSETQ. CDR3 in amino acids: CASSGGLGQGGNRELFF. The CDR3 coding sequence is TGCGCCAGCAGCGGGGGCCTAGGACAGGGAGGCAATCGGGAGCTGTTTTTT.

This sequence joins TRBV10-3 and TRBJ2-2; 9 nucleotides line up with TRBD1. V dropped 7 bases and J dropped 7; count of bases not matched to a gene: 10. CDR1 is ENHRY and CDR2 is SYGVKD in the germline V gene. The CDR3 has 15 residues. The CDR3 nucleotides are TGTGCCATCAAGTCTGGACAGGGGCTACTCGGGGAGCTGTTTTTT. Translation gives CAIKSGQGLLGELFF.

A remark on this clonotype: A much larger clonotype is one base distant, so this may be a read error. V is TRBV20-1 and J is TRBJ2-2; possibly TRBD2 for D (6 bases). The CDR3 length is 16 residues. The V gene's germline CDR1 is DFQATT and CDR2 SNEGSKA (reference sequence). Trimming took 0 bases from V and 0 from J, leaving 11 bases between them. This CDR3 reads CSAREWGRPNTGELFF. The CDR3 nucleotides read TGCAGTGCTAGAGAGTGGGGGAGGCCGAACACCGGGGAGCTGTTTTTT.

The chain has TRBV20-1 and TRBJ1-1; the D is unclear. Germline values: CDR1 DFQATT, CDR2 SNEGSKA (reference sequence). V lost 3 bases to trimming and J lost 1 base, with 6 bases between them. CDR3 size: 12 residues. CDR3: CSASRTNTEAFF. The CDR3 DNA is TGCAGTGCTAGTAGGACGAACACTGAAGCTTTCTTT.

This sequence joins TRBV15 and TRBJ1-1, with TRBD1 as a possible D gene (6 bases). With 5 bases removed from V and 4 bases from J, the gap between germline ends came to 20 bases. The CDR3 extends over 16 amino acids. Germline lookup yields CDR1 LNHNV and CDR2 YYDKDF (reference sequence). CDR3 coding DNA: TGTGCCACCAGCGGCCCAGGACAGAGTCTCGCCACTGAAGCTTTCTTT. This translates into CATSGPGQSLATEAFF.

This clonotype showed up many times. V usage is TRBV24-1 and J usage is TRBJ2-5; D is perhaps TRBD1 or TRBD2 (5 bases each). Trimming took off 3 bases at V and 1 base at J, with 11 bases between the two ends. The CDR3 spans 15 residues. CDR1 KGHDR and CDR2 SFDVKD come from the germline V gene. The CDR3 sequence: CATSDMTGPQETQYF. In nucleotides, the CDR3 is TGTGCCACCAGTGATATGACGGGACCCCAAGAGACCCAGTACTTC.

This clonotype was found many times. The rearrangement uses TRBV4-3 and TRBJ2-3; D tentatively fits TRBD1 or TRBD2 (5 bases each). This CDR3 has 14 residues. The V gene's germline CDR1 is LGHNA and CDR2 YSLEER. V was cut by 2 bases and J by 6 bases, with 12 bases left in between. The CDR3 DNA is TGCGCCAGCAGCCAAAGGGAGCCAGGGGATACGCAGTATTTT. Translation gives CASSQREPGDTQYF.

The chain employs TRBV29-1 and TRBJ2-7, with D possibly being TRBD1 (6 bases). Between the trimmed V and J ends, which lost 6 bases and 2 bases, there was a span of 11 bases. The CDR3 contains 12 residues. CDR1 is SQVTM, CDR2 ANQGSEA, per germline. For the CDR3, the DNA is TGCAGCGTAACCAGGGGTCCCTACGAGCAGTACTTC. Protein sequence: CSVTRGPYEQYF.

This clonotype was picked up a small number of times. CDR3 residues: CASSQKRVYGTGELFF. The CDR3 region has the DNA TGCGCCAGCAGCCAAAAAAGGGTTTATGGCACCGGGGAGCTGTTTTTT. This rearrangement joins TRBV4-3 to TRBJ2-2, with no clear D. Germline-derived CDR1 and CDR2 are LGHNA and YSLEER. The length of the CDR3 is 16 residues. Between the trimmed V and J ends, which lost 2 bases and 4 bases, there was a span of 14 bases.

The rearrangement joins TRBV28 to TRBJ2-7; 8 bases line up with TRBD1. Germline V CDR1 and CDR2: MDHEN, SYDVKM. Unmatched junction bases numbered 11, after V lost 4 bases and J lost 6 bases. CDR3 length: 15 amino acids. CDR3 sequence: CASSSPGTGAGEQYF. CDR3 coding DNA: TGTGCCAGCAGTTCTCCGGGGACAGGTGCGGGCGAGCAGTACTTC.

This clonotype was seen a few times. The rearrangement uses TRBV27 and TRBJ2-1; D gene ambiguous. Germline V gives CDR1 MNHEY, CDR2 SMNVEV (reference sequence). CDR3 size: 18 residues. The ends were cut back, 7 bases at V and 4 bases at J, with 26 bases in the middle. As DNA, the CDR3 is TGTGCCAGCACCGCCCTGGACCCCGCGGCCTCCGGTTACAATGAGCAGTTCTTC. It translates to CASTALDPAASGYNEQFF.

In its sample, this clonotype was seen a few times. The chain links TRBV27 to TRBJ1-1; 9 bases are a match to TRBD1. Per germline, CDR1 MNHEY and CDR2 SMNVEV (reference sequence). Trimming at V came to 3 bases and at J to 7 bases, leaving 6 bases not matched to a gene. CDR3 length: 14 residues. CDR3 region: CASSFRDRGDEAFF. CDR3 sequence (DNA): TGTGCCAGCAGTTTCCGAGACAGGGGGGATGAAGCTTTCTTT.

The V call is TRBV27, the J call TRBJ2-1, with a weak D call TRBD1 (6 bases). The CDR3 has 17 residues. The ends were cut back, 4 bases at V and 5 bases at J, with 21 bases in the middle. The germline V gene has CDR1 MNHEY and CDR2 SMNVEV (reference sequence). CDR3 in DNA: TGTGCCAGCAGTTCCCCCTGGAGGAAGGGGGTTGACAATGAGCAGTTCTTC. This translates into CASSSPWRKGVDNEQFF.

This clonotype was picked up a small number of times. The CDR3 region is CSVENLAGGLETQYF. As DNA, the CDR3 is TGCAGCGTTGAAAACCTAGCGGGGGGGCTTGAGACCCAGTACTTC. The chain employs TRBV29-1 and TRBJ2-5; 12 bases fit TRBD2. The CDR3 length is 15 residues. V lost 2 bases, J lost 5 bases, and 6 bases stayed unmatched. Germline V lookup: CDR1 SQVTM, CDR2 ANQGSEA.

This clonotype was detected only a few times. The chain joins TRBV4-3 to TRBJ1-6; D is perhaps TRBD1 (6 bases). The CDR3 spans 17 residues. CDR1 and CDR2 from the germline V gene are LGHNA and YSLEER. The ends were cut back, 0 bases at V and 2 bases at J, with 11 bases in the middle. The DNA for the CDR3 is TGCGCCAGCAGCCAAGATGGGGACATCACCTATAATTCACCCCTCCACTTT. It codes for CASSQDGDITYNSPLHF.

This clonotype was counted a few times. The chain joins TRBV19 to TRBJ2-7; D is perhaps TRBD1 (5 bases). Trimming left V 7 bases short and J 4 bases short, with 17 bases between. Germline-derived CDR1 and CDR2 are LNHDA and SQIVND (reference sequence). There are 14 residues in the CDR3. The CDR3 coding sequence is TGTGCCAGTAACGAGCAGGGAAAAAATTACGAGCAGTACTTC. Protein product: CASNEQGKNYEQYF.

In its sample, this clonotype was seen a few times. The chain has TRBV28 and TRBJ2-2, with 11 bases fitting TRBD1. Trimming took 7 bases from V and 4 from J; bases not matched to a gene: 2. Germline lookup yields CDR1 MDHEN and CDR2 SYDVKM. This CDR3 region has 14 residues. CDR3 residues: CASIGTGGTGELFF. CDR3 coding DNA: TGTGCCAGCATCGGGACAGGGGGCACCGGGGAGCTGTTTTTT. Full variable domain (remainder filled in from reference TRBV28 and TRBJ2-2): DVKVTQSSRYLVKRTGEKVFLECVQDMDHENMFWYRQDPGLGLRLIYFSYDVKMKEKGDIPEGYSVSREKKERFSLILESASTNQTSMYLCASIGTGGTGELFFGEGSRLTVL.

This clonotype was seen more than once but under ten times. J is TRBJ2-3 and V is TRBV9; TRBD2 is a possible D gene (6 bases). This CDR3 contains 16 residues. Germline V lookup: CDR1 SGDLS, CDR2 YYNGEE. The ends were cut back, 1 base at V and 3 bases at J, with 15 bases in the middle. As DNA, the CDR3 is TGTGCCAGCAGCGTAAAGACGGGAGTAGGTACAGATACGCAGTATTTT. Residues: CASSVKTGVGTDTQYF. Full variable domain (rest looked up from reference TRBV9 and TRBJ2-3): DSGVTQTPKHLITATGQRVTLRCSPRSGDLSVYWYQQSLDQGLQFLIQYYNGEERAKGNILERFSAQQFPDLHSELNLSSLELGDSALYFCASSVKTGVGTDTQYFGPGTRLTVL.

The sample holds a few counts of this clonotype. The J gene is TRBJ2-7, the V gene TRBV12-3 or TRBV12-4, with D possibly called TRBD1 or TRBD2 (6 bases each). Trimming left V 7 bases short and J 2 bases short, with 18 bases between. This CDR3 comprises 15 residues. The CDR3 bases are TGTGCCAGCACTCTTGGGTGGGGGGCGGCCTACGAGCAGTACTTC. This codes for CASTLGWGAAYEQYF.

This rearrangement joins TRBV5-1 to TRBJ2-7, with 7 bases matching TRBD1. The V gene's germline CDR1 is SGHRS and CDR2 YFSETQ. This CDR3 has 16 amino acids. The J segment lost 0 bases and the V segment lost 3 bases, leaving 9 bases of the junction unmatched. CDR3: CASSSKRGTDSYEQYF. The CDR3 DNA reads TGCGCCAGCAGCTCGAAGAGAGGGACAGACTCCTACGAGCAGTACTTC.

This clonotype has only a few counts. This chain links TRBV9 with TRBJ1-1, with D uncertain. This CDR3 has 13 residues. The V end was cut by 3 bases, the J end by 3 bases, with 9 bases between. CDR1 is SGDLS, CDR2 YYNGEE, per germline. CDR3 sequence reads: CASSAWTDTEAFF. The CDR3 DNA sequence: TGTGCCAGCAGCGCCTGGACGGACACTGAAGCTTTCTTT. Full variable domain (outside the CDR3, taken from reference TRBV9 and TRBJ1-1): DSGVTQTPKHLITATGQRVTLRCSPRSGDLSVYWYQQSLDQGLQFLIQYYNGEERAKGNILERFSAQQFPDLHSELNLSSLELGDSALYFCASSAWTDTEAFFGQGTRLTVV.